A selection of T cell receptor beta chains follows, all from one sample in a study of blood T cell repertoires in COVID-19. Sequencing was performed with immunoSEQ multiplex PCR; in TCRdb, only in-frame clones are kept and a portion is missing. This sample has fewer than 130,000 clones, with less than 85% found just once. Sequences were obtained from peripheral blood. The receptor set was obtained from a woman aged 80 or older with acute or convalescent COVID-19. Both conserved end residues are part of each CDR3. The order of the fields is V gene, CDR3 protein.

TRBV27 | CARDCGGRKAKNIQYF
TRBV29-1 | CSVGQGANTGELFF
TRBV6-5 | CASSPLRGSVWGYTF
TRBV19 | CASSIGALSSGNTIYF
TRBV7-2 | CASSSSVGGAYEQYF
TRBV7-9 | CASSPPGLAGGNEQFF
TRBV5-1 | CASSLAGATNEKLFF
TRBV6-5 | CASSQRTGTYTEAFF
TRBV6-6 | CASSRNRGTNSPLHF
TRBV28 | CASSTGTANQPQHF
TRBV7-9 | CASSLAWGQGDYGYTF
TRBV2 | CASSRSSGFYNEQFF
TRBV2 | CASSESETGGFQPQHF
TRBV6-2/TRBV6-3 | CASSWGVGTEAFF
TRBV5-1 | CASSLAPSGVKETQYF
TRBV21-1 | CASSPPRGTGIPNEKLFF
TRBV6-6 | CASSYPTGDGELFF
TRBV5-1 | CASSTGEEYTEAFF
TRBV3-1/TRBV3-2 | CASSQTSGGADEQFF
TRBV11-2 | CASSNRDKNYGYTF
TRBV7-2 | CASSPRSSGRQYF
TRBV27 | CASSLAGGFTDTQYF
TRBV11-2 | CASSPDRGNEQYF
TRBV10-3 | CAISERAGWEDTQYF
TRBV2 | CASSDNRYSPLHF
TRBV5-1 | CASSLAGVAGWYEQYF
TRBV6-5 | CASSYSRGGNYGYTF
TRBV11-2 | CASSLGTGGYMPDTQYF
TRBV19 | CASSQVGGATEAFF